Listed below are T cell receptor beta chains from one sample, sequenced in a study of blood T cell repertoires in COVID-19. The protocol was immunoSEQ multiplex PCR, while the TCRdb copy is restricted to in-frame clones and leaves out a portion. The sample lists tens of thousands of clones, roughly 90% occurring once. Material: peripheral blood. These TCRs come from a man older than 75 with acute or convalescent COVID-19. Each CDR3 is given with its conserved first and last residue. Fields, in order: V gene, J gene, D gene, clone size, CDR3 DNA, CDR3 protein. The D gene is left open where the match is weak. Clone size appears in some rows only: once, few, many, or a class for an expanded clone.

TRBV5-4	TRBJ1-5	.	once	TGTGCCAGCAGCCTCGGGGGGGCAGGGGCCAATCAGCCCCAGCATTTT	CASSLGGAGANQPQHF
TRBV19	TRBJ2-5	.	.	TGTGCCAGTAGTATCCAGTCCAGTTCGTACCAAGAGACCCAGTACTTC	CASSIQSSSYQETQYF
TRBV7-9	TRBJ2-7	.	.	TGTGCCAGCAGCTTAGGCGGAACCGTCTACGAGCAGTACTTC	CASSLGGTVYEQYF
TRBV25-1	TRBJ2-3	TRBD1	.	TGTGCCAGCAGTTTAGGGGGACAGGGCACAGATACGCAGTATTTT	CASSLGGQGTDTQYF
TRBV7-8	TRBJ1-4	TRBD1	few	TGTGCCAGCAGCCCGACAGGGGAGGAAAAACTGTTTTTT	CASSPTGEEKLFF
TRBV6-5	TRBJ2-5	TRBD2	once	TGTGCCAGCAGTCTAGCGGAAGAGACCCAGTACTTC	CASSLAEETQYF
TRBV19	TRBJ1-5	.	.	TGTGCCAGTAGTAAGGGGTGGAATCAGCCCCAGCATTTT	CASSKGWNQPQHF
TRBV27	TRBJ2-1	TRBD1	.	TGTGCCAGCAGTAAAACCGGGACAGTCTACAATGAGCAGTTCTTC	CASSKTGTVYNEQFF
TRBV3-1/TRBV3-2	TRBJ2-1	TRBD2	.	TGTGCCAGCAGCAGGACTAGCAATGAGCAGTTCTTC	CASSRTSNEQFF
TRBV9	TRBJ1-1	TRBD1	few	TGTGCCAGCAGCCCCCGTCAGGGGGATAACACTGAAGCTTTCTTT	CASSPRQGDNTEAFF
TRBV29-1	TRBJ1-1	.	few	TGCAGCGTCCTCAGGGTGAACACTGAAGCTTTCTTT	CSVLRVNTEAFF
TRBV3-1/TRBV3-2	TRBJ2-5	.	few	TGTGCCAGCAGCCAAGACCCAATTCAAGAGACCCAGTACTTC	CASSQDPIQETQYF
TRBV6-5	TRBJ1-1	.	.	TGTGCCAGCAGTCTCTCCAGGGAGAACACTGAAGCTTTCTTT	CASSLSRENTEAFF
TRBV5-4	TRBJ2-5	.	few	TGTGCCAGCAGCTTGGCCAGGCAGGCCTTGGGGACCCAGTACTTC	CASSLARQALGTQYF
TRBV14	TRBJ2-4	.	.	TGTGCCAGCAGCCAATTTATCCAGGGCCCCAAAAACATTCAGTACTTC	CASSQFIQGPKNIQYF
TRBV18	TRBJ1-2	TRBD1	.	TGTGCCAGCTCACCCGGACAGGGGGGCTATGGCTACACCTTC	CASSPGQGGYGYTF